These 27 T cell receptor beta chains were all obtained from the same sample, sequenced in a study of cytomegalovirus exposure and HLA in healthy donors. Researchers ran the PCR with 60 Vbeta and 13 Jbeta primers. TCRdb keeps only in-frame clones here, not all; method: immunoSEQ multiplex PCR. The sample shows more than 90,000 clones, 78% of them seen only once. The sample comprised PBMCs. The receptors originated from a woman aged 40 to 50 in good health and CMV-seronegative.

About this clone: Relative to the germline gene, one junction end is altered; a read error may explain this. The V gene is TRBV29-1, the J gene TRBJ2-5; 10 nucleotides line up with TRBD1. Germline V gene lookup returns CDR1 SQVTM and CDR2 ANQGSEA. The CDR3 spans 14 residues. The CDR3 nucleotides are TGCAGCGCATGGGACAGGGGAGGGGTGGAGATCCAGTACTTC. It is translated as CSAWDRGGVEIQYF.

V gene TRBV28 combines with J gene TRBJ2-5, with D possibly matching TRBD2 (6 bases). The CDR3 totals 14 residues. V lost 7 bases and J 0 bases, leaving 12 bases between the germline ends. Germline CDR1 is MDHEN and CDR2 is SYDVKM. The CDR3 loop reads CASTGGSYQETQYF. The DNA of the CDR3 is TGTGCCAGCACCGGAGGGAGTTACCAAGAGACCCAGTACTTC.

V and J are TRBV28 and TRBJ2-3; 7 bases match TRBD1. The CDR3 spans 17 residues. V was pared by 6 bases and J by 1 base, with 13 bases of the junction left unmatched. Germline values: CDR1 MDHEN, CDR2 SYDVKM. The CDR3 reads CASSPLQVGTGTDTQYF. The CDR3 nucleotides are TGTGCCAGCAGCCCCCTCCAGGTTGGGACAGGCACAGATACGCAGTATTTT.

The J gene is TRBJ1-6, the V gene TRBV14, with 7 bases that match TRBD1. The CDR3 sequence is 15 residues long. Germline lookup yields CDR1 SGHDN and CDR2 FVKESK. J was trimmed by 9 bases and V by 2 bases; bases with no gene match: 7. As DNA, the CDR3 is TGTGCCAGCAGCCAACACCGGGACAGAAGTTCACCCCTCCACTTT. Translation: CASSQHRDRSSPLHF.

Worth noting for this clone: The germline gene is not matched at one end of the junction; a read error may be the cause. The same CDR3 also results from other DNA sequences found in this sample. The V gene is TRBV2, the J gene TRBJ2-7, with TRBD1 matching over 7 bases. CDR3 length equals 14 residues. CDR1 SNHLY and CDR2 FYNNEI come from the germline V gene. The CDR3 is CASSGTARGYEQYF. CDR3 in DNA: TGCGCCAGCAGTGGGACAGCGCGAGGGTACGAGCAGTACTTC.

The V gene is TRBV4-3, the J gene TRBJ2-2; D is unresolved. Germline CDR1 is LGHNA and CDR2 is YSLEER. V was clipped by 7 bases and J by 3 bases, with 12 bases between them. CDR3 size: 14 residues. The CDR3 DNA is TGCGCCAGCAAAAACTCCGCTGACACCGGGGAGCTGTTTTTT. Translation: CASKNSADTGELFF.

The CDR3 DNA follows: TGTGCCTGGGGAAAGGGACTAGCGGGAGCGCATGAGCAGTTCTTC. Translated, it gives CAWGKGLAGAHEQFF. The genes are TRBV30 and TRBJ2-1; the match to TRBD2 covers 14 bases. This CDR3 spans 15 amino acids. Germline V gene lookup returns CDR1 GTSNPN and CDR2 SVGIG (reference sequence). Trimming took 5 bases from V and 8 from J; bases not matched to a gene: 8.

This chain joins TRBV5-4 and TRBJ2-1, with 13 bases fitting TRBD2. This CDR3 spans 13 amino acids. Germline CDR1 SGHNT, CDR2 YYREEE (reference sequence). The junction had 2 bases not matched to a gene; V was cut back by 0 bases and J by 14 bases. The CDR3 DNA is TGTGCCAGCAGCTTGGGGACTAGCGGGAGTGAGTTCTTC. This codes for CASSLGTSGSEFF.

The genes are TRBV10-3 and TRBJ1-1; D perhaps matches TRBD1 (6 bases). The CDR3 is made up of 14 amino acids. Trimming removed 10 bases from V and 1 base from J, with 16 bases in between. Germline V lookup: CDR1 ENHRY, CDR2 SYGVKD. CDR3 sequence: CATGKTGGNTEAFF. CDR3 DNA sequence: TGTGCCACCGGGAAGACAGGCGGGAACACTGAAGCTTTCTTT.

This clone has just one count. The chain uses TRBV2 and TRBJ2-1, with 9 bases identical to TRBD2. The CDR3 spans 17 residues. Trimming removed 8 bases from V and 6 bases from J; junction bases left unmatched: 17. Germline V lookup: CDR1 SNHLY, CDR2 FYNNEI. CDR3 in amino acids: CASREGFGAGGGNEQFF. The CDR3 DNA sequence: TGTGCCAGCCGGGAGGGGTTCGGAGCGGGAGGCGGCAATGAGCAGTTCTTC.

V usage is TRBV28 and J usage is TRBJ2-3; maybe TRBD2 (6 bases). Germline loops: CDR1 MDHEN, CDR2 SYDVKM. Trimming pared 6 bases from V and 5 bases from J, leaving 15 bases between. The CDR3 has 14 residues. The CDR3 DNA reads TGTGCCAGCAGCCGTATCCCGGGGGTAGATACGCAGTATTTT. This codes for CASSRIPGVDTQYF.

J is TRBJ2-6 and V is TRBV4-3, with D tentatively TRBD1 (5 bases). Germline values: CDR1 LGHNA, CDR2 YSLEER. This CDR3 has 16 residues. Trimming pared 0 bases from V and 2 bases from J, leaving 8 bases between. As DNA, the CDR3 is TGCGCCAGCAGCCAAGACAGGGAAACTGGGGCCAACGTCCTGACTTTC. Encoded protein: CASSQDRETGANVLTF.

The gene calls are TRBV25-1 and TRBJ1-1, with 8 positions matching TRBD1. Looked up from germline, CDR1 is MGHDK and CDR2 is SYGVNS. The CDR3 is 11 residues long. The V segment lost 10 bases and the J segment 8 bases; nucleotides outside the gene matches: 6. This CDR3 reads CATRTGSEAFF. CDR3 sequence (DNA): TGTGCCACGCGGACAGGGAGCGAAGCTTTCTTT.

The chain recombines TRBV14 with TRBJ1-2; no definite D call. The germline gives CDR1 SGHDN, CDR2 FVKESK. The CDR3 totals 13 residues. Trimming stripped 1 base from V and 4 bases from J, with 7 bases between. The CDR3 loop reads CASSQGTVYGYTF. The DNA for the CDR3 is TGTGCCAGCAGCCAAGGTACAGTCTATGGCTACACCTTC.

This clone was detected only once. The J gene is TRBJ2-1, the V gene TRBV19; 9 bases align to TRBD2. The V gene end was trimmed by 2 bases and the J gene end by 0 bases; junction bases not matched to a gene: 5. The CDR3 length is 17 residues. The germline CDR1 and CDR2 sequences are LNHDA and SQIVND (reference sequence). The CDR3 reads CASSILSGRISYNEQFF. CDR3 sequence (DNA): TGTGCCAGTAGTATACTTAGCGGGAGAATCTCCTACAATGAGCAGTTCTTC. The whole variable domain, remainder taken from reference TRBV19 and TRBJ2-1, is DGGITQSPKYLFRKEGQNVTLSCEQNLNHDAMYWYRQDPGQGLRLIYYSQIVNDFQKGDIAEGYSVSREKKESFPLTVTSAQKNPTAFYLCASSILSGRISYNEQFFGPGTRLTVL.

This clone was seen only a few times. The rearrangement uses TRBV2 and TRBJ2-3; tentative D call: TRBD2 (7 bases). Germline V gives CDR1 SNHLY, CDR2 FYNNEI. Between the trimmed V and J ends, which lost 7 bases and 7 bases, there was a span of 18 bases. There are 14 residues in the CDR3. In nucleotides, the CDR3 is TGTGCCAGCATAATAGGGGGGGTCGGAAATACGCAGTATTTT. It codes for CASIIGGVGNTQYF.

The V and J genes are TRBV7-9 and TRBJ2-7, with 7 nucleotides matching TRBD2. Germline V gives CDR1 SEHNR, CDR2 FQNEAQ (reference sequence). V lost 0 bases, J lost 0 bases, and 5 bases stayed unmatched. This CDR3 spans 16 amino acids. CDR3 in amino acids: CASSLAAGVNSYEQYF. The CDR3 DNA reads as TGTGCCAGCAGCTTAGCGGCGGGAGTTAACTCCTACGAGCAGTACTTC.

There are many counts of this clone. This sequence joins TRBV13 and TRBJ2-7, with 10 bases aligning to TRBD2. Trimming took 6 bases from V and 9 from J; bases not matched to a gene: 8. CDR3 length equals 13 residues. Germline V gene lookup returns CDR1 PRHDT and CDR2 FYEKMQ (reference sequence). The CDR3 spells CASRASGSQGQYF. The CDR3, as DNA: TGTGCCAGCAGAGCTAGCGGGAGCCAGGGGCAGTACTTC.

This chain uses TRBV5-1 with TRBJ2-2; TRBD1 matches at 8 bases. Per germline, CDR1 SGHRS and CDR2 YFSETQ. The CDR3 contains 15 residues. V lost 3 bases to trimming and J lost 4 bases; unmatched junction nucleotides: 5. CDR3 nucleotides: TGCGCCAGCAGCTATGGACAGGGTCCCACCGGGGAGCTGTTTTTT. As protein: CASSYGQGPTGELFF.

The chain employs TRBV7-2 and TRBJ2-7; D perhaps matches TRBD1 (6 bases). The V end lost 5 bases, the J end lost 4 bases, and 18 bases lay between the germline ends. Germline V lookup: CDR1 SGHTA, CDR2 FQGNSA. The CDR3 is made up of 15 amino acids. The CDR3 loop is CASSPWGRSNYEQYF. The CDR3 coding sequence is TGTGCCAGCAGCCCCTGGGGGCGGTCTAATTACGAGCAGTACTTC.

The chain carries TRBV10-2 and TRBJ1-2, with D perhaps matching TRBD1 (5 bases). Trimming removed 4 bases from V and 7 bases from J, with 10 bases in between. This CDR3 has 12 residues. CDR1 and CDR2 (germline): WSHSY, SAAADI. The CDR3 region has the DNA TGCGCCAGCAGTGTTCAGGGTAGTGGCTACACCTTC. This codes for CASSVQGSGYTF.

The chain carries TRBV29-1 and TRBJ2-7, with 12 bases matching TRBD2. The CDR3 totals 15 residues. Trimming removed 2 bases from V and 2 bases from J; junction bases left unmatched: 4. CDR1 and CDR2 (germline): SQVTM, ANQGSEA. The DNA of the CDR3 is TGCAGCGTTGAACTAGCGGGAGGGGGAGCCTACGAGCAGTACTTC. It specifies CSVELAGGGAYEQYF.

The chain recombines TRBV5-4 with TRBJ2-5; 11 bases are shared with TRBD1. V was clipped by 4 bases and J by 4 bases; unmatched bases: 3. This CDR3 has 14 amino acids. Per the germline V gene, CDR1 is SGHNT and CDR2 is YYREEE (reference sequence). DNA for the CDR3: TGTGCCAGCAGCGGGGGACAGGGGGTAGAGACCCAGTACTTC. Its translation is CASSGGQGVETQYF.

This sequence joins TRBV5-1 and TRBJ2-1, with TRBD1 matching over 10 bases. CDR1 is SGHRS, CDR2 YFSETQ, per germline. This CDR3 spans 15 amino acids. The V and J ends lost 3 bases and 10 bases, in that order; junction bases with no gene match: 10. This CDR3 is CASSSTGGYPGEQFF. The CDR3 DNA follows: TGCGCCAGCAGCTCGACAGGGGGCTATCCCGGGGAGCAGTTCTTC.

The chain combines TRBV5-1 with TRBJ2-3, with 9 positions matching TRBD1. The germline V gene has CDR1 SGHRS and CDR2 YFSETQ. V shed 4 bases, J shed 5 bases, and the junction held 11 bases outside the gene matches. This CDR3 has 16 residues. CDR3 sequence reads: CASSPPTGGGGDTQYF. CDR3 nucleotide sequence: TGCGCCAGCAGCCCACCAACAGGGGGCGGGGGAGATACGCAGTATTTT.

The chain employs TRBV7-9 and TRBJ2-1; D may be TRBD2 (5 bases). In germline, CDR1 is SEHNR, CDR2 FQNEAQ (reference sequence). This CDR3 has 16 amino acids. Deletions cut 8 bases from V and 0 bases from J, with 17 bases between. The CDR3 DNA reads as TGTGCCAGCTCACCTCCGGGATCCAGCTCCTACAATGAGCAGTTCTTC. Its translation: CASSPPGSSSYNEQFF.

The gene calls are TRBV7-2 and TRBJ1-2; 8 bases match TRBD1. Trimming removed 0 bases from V and 4 bases from J; junction bases left unmatched: 10. Germline CDR1 SGHTA, CDR2 FQGNSA. This CDR3 region has 17 residues. The CDR3 coding sequence is TGTGCCAGCAGCTTAGCCGGACAGGGCATTGCCTTCTATGGCTACACCTTC. It translates to CASSLAGQGIAFYGYTF.